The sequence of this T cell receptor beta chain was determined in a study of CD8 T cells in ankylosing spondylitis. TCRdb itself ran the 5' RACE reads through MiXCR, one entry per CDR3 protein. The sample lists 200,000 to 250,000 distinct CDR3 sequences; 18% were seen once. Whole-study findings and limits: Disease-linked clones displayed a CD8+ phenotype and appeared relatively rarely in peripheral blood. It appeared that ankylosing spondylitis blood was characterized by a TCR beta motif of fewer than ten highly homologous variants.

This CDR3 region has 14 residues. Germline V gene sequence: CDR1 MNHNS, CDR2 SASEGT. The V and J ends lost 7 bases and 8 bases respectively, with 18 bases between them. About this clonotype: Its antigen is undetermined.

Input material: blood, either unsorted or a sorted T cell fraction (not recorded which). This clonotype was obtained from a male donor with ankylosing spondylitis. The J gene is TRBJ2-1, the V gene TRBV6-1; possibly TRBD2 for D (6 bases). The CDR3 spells CASIWGEFGDEQFF. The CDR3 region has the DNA TGTGCCAGCATCTGGGGGGAATTCGGGGATGAGCAGTTCTTC.